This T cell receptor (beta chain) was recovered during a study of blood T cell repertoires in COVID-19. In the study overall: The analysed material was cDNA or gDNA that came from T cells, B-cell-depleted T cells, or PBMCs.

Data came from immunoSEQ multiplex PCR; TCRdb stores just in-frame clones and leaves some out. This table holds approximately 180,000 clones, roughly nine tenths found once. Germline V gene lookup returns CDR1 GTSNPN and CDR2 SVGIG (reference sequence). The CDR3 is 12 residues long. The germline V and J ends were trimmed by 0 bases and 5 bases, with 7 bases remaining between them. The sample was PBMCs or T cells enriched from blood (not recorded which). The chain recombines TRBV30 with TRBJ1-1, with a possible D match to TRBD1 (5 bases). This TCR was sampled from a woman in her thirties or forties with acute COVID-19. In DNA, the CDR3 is TGTGCCTGGAGTGTGGAGGGGACTGAAGCTTTCTTT. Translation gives CAWSVEGTEAFF.